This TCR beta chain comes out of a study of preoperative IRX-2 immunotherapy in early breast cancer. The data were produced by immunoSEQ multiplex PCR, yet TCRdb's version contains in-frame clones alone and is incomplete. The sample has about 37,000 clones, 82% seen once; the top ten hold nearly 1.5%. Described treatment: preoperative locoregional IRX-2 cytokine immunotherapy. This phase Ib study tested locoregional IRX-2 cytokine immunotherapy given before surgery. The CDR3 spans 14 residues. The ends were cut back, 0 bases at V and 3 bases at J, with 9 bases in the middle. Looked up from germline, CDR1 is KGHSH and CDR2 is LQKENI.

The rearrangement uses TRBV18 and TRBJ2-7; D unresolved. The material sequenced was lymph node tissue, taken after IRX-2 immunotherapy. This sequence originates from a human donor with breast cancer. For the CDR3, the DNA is TGTGCCAGCTCACCACCGGGAACCCGCTACGAGCAGTACTTC. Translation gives CASSPPGTRYEQYF.